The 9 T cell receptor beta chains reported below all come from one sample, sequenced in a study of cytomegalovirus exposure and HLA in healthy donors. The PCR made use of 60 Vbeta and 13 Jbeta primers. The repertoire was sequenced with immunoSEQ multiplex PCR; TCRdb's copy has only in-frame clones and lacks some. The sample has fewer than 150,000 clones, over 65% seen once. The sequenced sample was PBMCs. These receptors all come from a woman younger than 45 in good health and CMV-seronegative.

The CDR3 DNA sequence: TGTGCCAGCAGTTCATCGTCGGGACAGGGGAAATGGGGGAACTATGGCTACACCTTC. It specifies CASSSSSGQGKWGNYGYTF. The V call is TRBV28, the J call TRBJ1-2; 10 positions agree with TRBD1. The germline gives CDR1 MDHEN, CDR2 SYDVKM. V gave up 4 bases and J gave up 2 bases; unmatched junction bases: 16. The CDR3 totals 19 residues.

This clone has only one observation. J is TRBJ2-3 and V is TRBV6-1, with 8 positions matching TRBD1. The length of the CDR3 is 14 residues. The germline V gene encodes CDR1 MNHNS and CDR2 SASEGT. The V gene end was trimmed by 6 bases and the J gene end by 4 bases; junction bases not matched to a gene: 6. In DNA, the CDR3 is TGTGCCAGCAGCCCGGGACAGGCATCAGATACGCAGTATTTT. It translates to CASSPGQASDTQYF.

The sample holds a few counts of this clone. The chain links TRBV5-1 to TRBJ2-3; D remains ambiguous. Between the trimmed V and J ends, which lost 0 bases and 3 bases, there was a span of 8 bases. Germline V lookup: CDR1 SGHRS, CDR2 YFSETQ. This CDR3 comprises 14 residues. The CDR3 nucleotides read TGCGCCAGCAGCTTGGTGGTAGCAACAGATACGCAGTATTTT. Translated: CASSLVVATDTQYF.

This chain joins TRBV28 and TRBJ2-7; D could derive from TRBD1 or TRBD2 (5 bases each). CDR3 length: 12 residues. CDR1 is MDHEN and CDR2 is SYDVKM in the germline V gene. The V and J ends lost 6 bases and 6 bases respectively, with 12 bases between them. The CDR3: CASSPHGGEQYV. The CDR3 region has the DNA TGTGCCAGCAGCCCTCATGGGGGCGAGCAGTACGTC.

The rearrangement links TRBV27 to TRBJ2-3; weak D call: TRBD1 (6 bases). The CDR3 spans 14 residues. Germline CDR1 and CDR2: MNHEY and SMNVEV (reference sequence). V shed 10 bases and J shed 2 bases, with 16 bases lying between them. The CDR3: CATATGQFTDTQYF. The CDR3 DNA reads TGTGCCACCGCTACGGGACAATTCACAGATACGCAGTATTTT.

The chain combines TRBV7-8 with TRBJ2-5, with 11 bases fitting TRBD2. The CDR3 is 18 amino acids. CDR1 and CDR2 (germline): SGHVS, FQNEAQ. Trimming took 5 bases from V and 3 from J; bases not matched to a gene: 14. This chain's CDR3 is CASSPRLAGLLFEETQYF. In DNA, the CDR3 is TGTGCCAGCAGCCCACGACTAGCGGGATTACTATTTGAAGAGACCCAGTACTTC.

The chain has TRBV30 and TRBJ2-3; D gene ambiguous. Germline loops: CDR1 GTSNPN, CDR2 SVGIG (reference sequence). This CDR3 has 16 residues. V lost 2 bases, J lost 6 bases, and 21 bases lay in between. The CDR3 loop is CAWSLPWVAPSDTQYF. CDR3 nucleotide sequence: TGTGCCTGGAGTTTACCCTGGGTAGCTCCGTCGGATACGCAGTATTTT.

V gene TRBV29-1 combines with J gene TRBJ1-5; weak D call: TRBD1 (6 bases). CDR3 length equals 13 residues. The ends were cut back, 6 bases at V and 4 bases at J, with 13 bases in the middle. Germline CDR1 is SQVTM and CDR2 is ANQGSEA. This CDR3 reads CSVGGQGNQPQHF. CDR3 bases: TGCAGCGTGGGAGGGCAGGGGAATCAGCCCCAGCATTTT.

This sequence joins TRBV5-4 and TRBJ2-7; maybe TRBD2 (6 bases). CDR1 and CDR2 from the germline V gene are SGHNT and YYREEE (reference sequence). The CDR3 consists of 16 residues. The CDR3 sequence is CASSLGGEFKSYEQCV. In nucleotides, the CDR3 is TGTGCCAGCAGCTTGGGGGGGGAGTTTAAGAGCTACGAGCAGTGCGTC.